The 18 T cell receptor beta chains below come from one sample, sequenced in a study of molecular identifiers for immune sequencing clone quantification. TCRdb reanalysed the PCR reads using MiXCR and keeps one entry per CDR3 protein. The table has about 500,000 distinct CDR3 sequences, 20% to 25% seen once. Sequenced input: naive CD8+ T cells from blood, with Jurkat cell RNA spiked in. Noted subset: FACS-sorted CD8+CD4-CCR7+CD45RA+ naive T cells. The receptor source for this set is a human donor in good health. Some libraries in this study had Jurkat cell RNA spiked in.

The chain has TRBV7-9 and TRBJ2-2; D may be TRBD2 (6 bases). The length of the CDR3 is 16 residues. The germline V gene encodes CDR1 SEHNR and CDR2 FQNEAQ (reference sequence). The V gene lost 8 bases and the J gene lost 0 bases, with 16 bases spanning the gap. CDR3 sequence reads: CASGTPSVANTGELFF. CDR3 DNA sequence: TGTGCCAGCGGCACACCTAGCGTTGCGAACACCGGGGAGCTGTTTTTT.

Only a few counts were recorded for this clonotype. A read error is possible here, since a much larger clone lies one base away. This chain links TRBV7-9 with TRBJ2-3, with D tentatively TRBD1 (6 bases). Germline CDR1 is SEHNR and CDR2 is FQNEAQ (reference sequence). The CDR3 is made up of 15 amino acids. Here the CDR3 reads CAGSLMAGGTDTQYF. CDR3 DNA sequence: TGTGCCGGCAGCTTAATGGCAGGGGGCACAGATACGCAGTATTTT.

This clonotype has only one observation. This chain links TRBV7-3 with TRBJ2-2; D is uncertain. The length of the CDR3 is 14 residues. Trimming pared 5 bases from V and 4 bases from J, leaving 11 bases between. Germline-derived CDR1 and CDR2 are SGHTA and FQGTGA. The CDR3 DNA sequence: TGTGCCAGCAGCCCGGCGGTCCCCACCGGGGAGCTGTTTTTT. Its translation: CASSPAVPTGELFF. Based on the CDR3 plus reference TRBV7-3 and TRBJ2-2, the full variable domain is GAGVSQTPSNKVTEKGKYVELRCDPISGHTALYWYRQSLGQGPEFLIYFQGTGAADDSGLPNDRFFAVRPEGSVSTLKIQRTERGDSAVYLCASSPAVPTGELFFGEGSRLTVL.

J is TRBJ2-2 and V is TRBV20-1, with a possible D match to TRBD1 (6 bases). The CDR3 spans 14 residues. V was shortened by 0 bases and J by 3 bases, with 8 bases between the two germline ends. Germline assignment: CDR1 DFQATT and CDR2 SNEGSKA (reference sequence). CDR3 loop: CSARDYRDTGELFF. CDR3 nucleotides: TGCAGTGCTAGAGATTACAGGGACACCGGGGAGCTGTTTTTT.

The chain joins TRBV3-1 to TRBJ2-7; D call uncertain. V dropped 4 bases and J dropped 2 bases, with 9 bases sitting between them. The CDR3 runs 13 residues. Germline CDR1 is LGHDT and CDR2 is YNNKEL (reference sequence). CDR3 amino acids: CASSPWDTYEQYF. Written as DNA, the CDR3 is TGTGCCAGCAGCCCTTGGGATACCTACGAGCAGTACTTC.

This clonotype appeared a few times. The chain has TRBV19 and TRBJ1-1; D is unresolved. V was cut by 3 bases and J by 3 bases, with 8 bases left in between. The germline V gene has CDR1 LNHDA and CDR2 SQIVND (reference sequence). This CDR3 spans 13 amino acids. Here the CDR3 reads CASSMGSYTEAFF. CDR3 DNA: TGTGCCAGTAGTATGGGAAGTTACACTGAAGCTTTCTTT.

A note on this clonotype: Its ends do not fully match the called genes, so a read error is possible. J is TRBJ2-2 and V is TRBV2, with a possible D match to TRBD1 (6 bases). The CDR3 length is 15 residues. Per germline, CDR1 SNHLY and CDR2 FYNNEI. The CDR3 DNA is TGTGCCAGCGGTGAGATGACAGGGAACACCGGGGAGCTGTTTTTT. Protein product: CASGEMTGNTGELFF.

The table lists this clonotype with a few counts. This chain links TRBV24-1 with TRBJ2-2; 10 bases line up with TRBD2. In germline, CDR1 is KGHDR, CDR2 SFDVKD. This CDR3 region has 17 residues. The trim removed 0 bases at V and 5 bases at J, leaving 5 bases unmatched. The CDR3 loop reads CATSDLTAGGRTGELFF. The CDR3 DNA follows: TGTGCCACCAGTGATTTGACAGCGGGAGGGCGGACCGGGGAGCTGTTTTTT.

V is TRBV6-6 and J is TRBJ1-1, with 7 bases that match TRBD1. Germline CDR1 is MNHNY and CDR2 is SVGAGI (reference sequence). The CDR3 sequence is 12 residues long. CDR3 residues: CAGRQGGTEAFF. In DNA form, the CDR3 reads TGTGCTGGCAGACAGGGAGGCACTGAAGCTTTCTTT.

In this sample, this clonotype turned up a few times. This sequence joins TRBV28 and TRBJ2-7; the D is unclear. The CDR3 covers 16 residues. Germline CDR1 and CDR2: MDHEN and SYDVKM. Trimming cost V 5 bases and J 2 bases, with 19 bases left between them. The CDR3 DNA follows: TGTGCCAGCAGTACCGTCACAGTTGCTGGAGCCTACGAGCAGTACTTC. This encodes CASSTVTVAGAYEQYF.

As for this clonotype: The junction departs from the called germline gene at one end, perhaps through a read error. The J gene is TRBJ2-1, the V gene TRBV18; D gene ambiguous. CDR3 length equals 12 residues. CDR1 is KGHSH, CDR2 LQKENI, per germline. The DNA of the CDR3 is TGTGCCAGCTCACCACCCGCCGGGCGGCTGATCTTC. This codes for CASSPPAGRLIF.

This clonotype appeared many times. The CDR3 DNA reads as TGTGCCAGCATACTAGCGGGAGGGGGCTCCTACGAGCAGTACTTC. It encodes CASILAGGGSYEQYF. The V gene is TRBV27, the J gene TRBJ2-7, with 13 bases identical to TRBD2. The V gene end was trimmed by 7 bases and the J gene end by 0 bases; junction bases not matched to a gene: 3. Per the germline V gene, CDR1 is MNHEY and CDR2 is SMNVEV (reference sequence). The CDR3 sequence is 15 residues long.

This clonotype has just a few counts. CDR3 loop: CASSDSDRVGEKLFF. DNA for the CDR3: TGTGCCAGCAGTGACTCCGACAGGGTGGGAGAAAAACTGTTTTTT. The chain recombines TRBV2 with TRBJ1-4; 7 bases map to TRBD1. Germline assignment: CDR1 SNHLY and CDR2 FYNNEI. The CDR3 sequence is 15 residues long. V trimming: 3 bases; J trimming: 8 bases; junction bases outside the gene matches: 9.

Comment on this clonotype: A much larger clone differs from this one at a single base, so this may be a read error. J is TRBJ2-5 and V is TRBV6-5, with D uncertain. Germline CDR1 and CDR2: MNHEY and SVGAGI. CDR3 length: 15 residues. The CDR3 is CASSYSIGYQETQHF. Written as DNA, the CDR3 is TGTGCCAGCAGTTACTCGATCGGGTACCAAGAGACCCAGCACTTC.

This chain joins TRBV12-3 or TRBV12-4 and TRBJ2-3; perhaps D is TRBD1 or TRBD2 (5 bases each). The CDR3 loop spans 13 amino acids. Trimming took off 3 bases at V and 5 bases at J, with 9 bases between the two ends. The DNA of the CDR3 is TGTGCCAGCAGTTTGAGGGGTATAGATACGCAGTATTTT. Translation: CASSLRGIDTQYF.

Regarding this clonotype: It may be a read error: a sequence one base away is much more abundant. The CDR3 sequence is CASSQTGGRLPGANVLTF. The CDR3 region has the DNA TGCGCCAGCAGCCAAACAGGGGGTAGGCTCCCTGGGGCCAACGTCCTGACTTTC. This chain uses TRBV4-1 with TRBJ2-6; 8 positions agree with TRBD1. The CDR3 consists of 18 residues. The germline CDR1 and CDR2 sequences are MGHRA and YSYEKL. V dropped 2 bases and J dropped 2; count of bases not matched to a gene: 8.

This clonotype has more than one count but fewer than ten. In DNA form, the CDR3 reads TGCAGCGAGCGACAGGTCTCCTACAATGAGCAGTTCTTC. Protein: CSERQVSYNEQFF. The gene calls are TRBV29-1 and TRBJ2-1; perhaps TRBD1 as D (6 bases). This CDR3 is 13 amino acids long. V gave up 7 bases and J gave up 0 bases, with 10 bases separating them. Germline V CDR1 and CDR2: SQVTM, ANQGSEA.

The table lists this clonotype with a few counts. V usage is TRBV19 and J usage is TRBJ2-5; no definite D call. The CDR3 spans 14 residues. Per the germline V gene, CDR1 is LNHDA and CDR2 is SQIVND (reference sequence). V was clipped by 3 bases and J by 4 bases, with 12 bases between them. CDR3 in amino acids: CASSISGSGETQYF. The CDR3 DNA reads as TGTGCCAGTAGTATTTCGGGCAGTGGAGAGACCCAGTACTTC.